The clone carrying this TCR beta chain was seen a few times. What it binds is not known. Template switching created a universal primer site, and the cDNA included unique molecular identifiers. TCRdb ran MiXCR on the 5' RACE reads and lists one entry per CDR3 protein. The sample has some 1,600,000 distinct CDR3 sequences; less than 40% are singletons. These data come from a study of identical twins. Study-level results: In drawing conclusions, the study used cross-sectional statistical analysis and did not follow the same donors. Invariant MAIT and iNKT cells are populations that could partly confound zero-insertion analyses. Sequences that were beta out-of-frame showed weaker excess twin sharing.

CDR1 is SGHTA and CDR2 is FQGNSA in the germline V gene. Trimming took 4 bases from V and 0 from J, leaving 13 bases between them. The CDR3 sequence is 16 residues long. The receptor comes from a newborn girl in good health. Sequencing was carried out using cord blood. This chain joins TRBV7-2 and TRBJ2-1, with D unresolved. DNA for the CDR3: TGTGCCAGCAGCTACGGCTACCGCCGCTCCTACAATGAGCAGTTCTTC. This gives the protein CASSYGYRRSYNEQFF.